The 26 T cell receptor beta chains listed next were all sequenced from one sample in a study of sequential checkpoint blockade in melanoma. Sample treatment: randomized to nivolumab then ipilimumab (arm A) or the reverse (arm B). Sequenced by immunoSEQ multiplex PCR; TCRdb stores in-frame clones only, minus some. The sample consists of about 2,700 clones, 18% of them appearing once. Sequencing was performed on tumor tissue (inferred from file names), taken from a patient given nivolumab and ipilimumab in sequence. Receptors originate from a human donor with melanoma.

The chain recombines TRBV11-3 with TRBJ2-7, with 9 bases matching TRBD2. V dropped 4 bases and J dropped 3; count of bases not matched to a gene: 10. This CDR3 is 16 amino acids long. CDR1 is SGHNT and CDR2 is YENEEA in the germline V gene. The CDR3 coding sequence is TGTGCCAGCAGCTCATTCCCGGCTAGCGGGATCTACGAGCAGTACTTC. This translates into CASSSFPASGIYEQYF.

This clone came up a few times. CDR3 nucleotide sequence: TGTGCCAGTAGTATCGCAGGGGGCGTCTATAATTCACCCCTCCACTTT. It codes for CASSIAGGVYNSPLHF. The chain couples TRBV19 to TRBJ1-6; 8 bases are shared with TRBD1. V gave up 3 bases and J gave up 3 bases; unmatched junction bases: 4. This CDR3 is built from 16 residues. Germline V CDR1 and CDR2: LNHDA, SQIVND (reference sequence). Full variable domain (rest looked up from reference TRBV19 and TRBJ1-6): DGGITQSPKYLFRKEGQNVTLSCEQNLNHDAMYWYRQDPGQGLRLIYYSQIVNDFQKGDIAEGYSVSREKKESFPLTVTSAQKNPTAFYLCASSIAGGVYNSPLHFGNGTRLTVT.

This clone is deemed medium-sized. The chain is built from TRBV10-3 and TRBJ1-2; D may be TRBD1 (6 bases). The germline V and J ends were trimmed by 0 bases and 4 bases, with 12 bases remaining between them. Germline CDR1 ENHRY, CDR2 SYGVKD. CDR3 length: 15 residues. The CDR3 here is CAISESWDNIYGYTF. The CDR3 DNA follows: TGTGCCATCAGTGAGTCGTGGGACAATATCTATGGCTACACCTTC.

This clone was detected a few times. The chain couples TRBV11-3 to TRBJ1-4, with D possibly TRBD1 on 6 matching bases. V was trimmed by 5 bases and J by 7 bases, leaving 17 bases between them. CDR1 is SGHNT, CDR2 YENEEA, per germline. CDR3 size: 15 residues. The chain's CDR3 is CASSLEGGDFEKLFF. In DNA, the CDR3 is TGTGCCAGCAGCCTGGAGGGGGGGGACTTTGAAAAACTGTTTTTT.

This clone occurred a few times. CDR3 in DNA: TGTGCCACCGCGGGCGGTAGCACAGATACGCAGTATTTT. This sequence encodes CATAGGSTDTQYF. The genes are TRBV19 and TRBJ2-3; perhaps TRBD2 as D (5 bases). From germline, CDR1 is LNHDA and CDR2 SQIVND (reference sequence). Trimming left V 10 bases short and J 0 bases short, with 11 bases between. The CDR3 length is 13 residues.

This clone is labeled hyperexpanded. The DNA for the CDR3 is TGTGCCAGCAGCGAGCAGGGGGACCAAGAGACCCAGTACTTC. This translates into CASSEQGDQETQYF. This chain uses TRBV9 with TRBJ2-5; 7 bases align to TRBD1. CDR3 length: 14 amino acids. CDR1 and CDR2 (germline): SGDLS, YYNGEE. J was trimmed by 0 bases and V by 3 bases; bases with no gene match: 2.

The chain uses TRBV29-1 and TRBJ1-2; 7 nucleotides agree with TRBD1. The CDR3 covers 12 residues. The trim removed 7 bases at V and 5 bases at J, leaving 7 bases unmatched. Germline V gene lookup returns CDR1 SQVTM and CDR2 ANQGSEA. The CDR3 nucleotides are TGCAGCGCTCTGACAGGGTCTTATGGCTACACCTTC. Residues: CSALTGSYGYTF.

DNA of the CDR3: TGTGCCAGTAACAAGGGGGGGCGCCCCCAGAACACTGAAGCTTTCTTT. This sequence encodes CASNKGGRPQNTEAFF. J is TRBJ1-1 and V is TRBV19; a possible D gene is TRBD1 (6 bases). In germline, CDR1 is LNHDA, CDR2 SQIVND (reference sequence). Trimming cost V 7 bases and J 1 base, with 19 bases left between them. The CDR3 is 16 amino acids.

This clone is labeled as medium-sized (0.01 to 0.1%). This rearrangement joins TRBV14 to TRBJ1-1; no firm D call. V was cut by 1 base and J by 1 base, with 7 bases left in between. This CDR3 region has 14 residues. CDR1 SGHDN and CDR2 FVKESK come from the germline V gene. The CDR3 DNA reads as TGTGCCAGCAGCCAAGGACACCCGAACACTGAAGCTTTCTTT. Residues: CASSQGHPNTEAFF. Drawing the rest from reference TRBV14 and TRBJ1-1, the complete variable domain is EAGVTQFPSHSVIEKGQTVTLRCDPISGHDNLYWYRRVMGKEIKFLLHFVKESKQDESGMPNNRFLAERTGGTYSTLKVQPAELEDSGVYFCASSQGHPNTEAFFGQGTRLTVV.

This rearrangement joins TRBV23-1 to TRBJ2-7; TRBD2 matches 8 bases. TRBV23-1 is an ORF, with its function uncertain. After removal of 3 bases from V and 0 bases from J, the junction contained 7 bases not matched to a gene. This CDR3 is 16 amino acids long. The CDR3 here is CASSHHGGASSYEQYF. CDR3 sequence (DNA): TGCGCCAGCAGTCACCACGGGGGGGCCAGCTCCTACGAGCAGTACTTC.

This clone was seen a few times. The chain uses TRBV25-1 and TRBJ2-7; unclear D gene. CDR1 is MGHDK and CDR2 is SYGVNS in the germline V gene. V was trimmed by 1 base and J by 2 bases, leaving 12 bases between them. CDR3 length equals 15 residues. In DNA form, the CDR3 reads TGTGCCAGCAGTGAATCTGGCGGAAGAACCTACGAGCAGTACTTC. Translated, it gives CASSESGGRTYEQYF.

The rearrangement uses TRBV19 and TRBJ1-2; unclear D gene. The V end lost 3 bases, the J end lost 5 bases, and 10 bases lay between the germline ends. Germline V gene lookup returns CDR1 LNHDA and CDR2 SQIVND (reference sequence). The CDR3 sequence is 13 residues long. Here the CDR3 DNA reads TGTGCCAGTAGTATGGGTGACGGGTATGGCTACACCTTC. Protein sequence: CASSMGDGYGYTF.

This chain links TRBV7-2 with TRBJ2-1; D not resolved. Germline V gene data show CDR1 as SGHTA and CDR2 as FQGNSA. This CDR3 is 13 amino acids long. Trimming stripped 1 base from V and 2 bases from J, with 3 bases between. As DNA, the CDR3 is TGTGCCAGCAGCTTAGGGCCCTACAATGAGCAGTTCTTC. Amino acids: CASSLGPYNEQFF.

This chain connects TRBV19 to TRBJ2-1; 9 bases agree with TRBD2. The CDR3 has 15 amino acids. The trim removed 3 bases at V and 3 bases at J, leaving 3 bases unmatched. The germline gives CDR1 LNHDA, CDR2 SQIVND (reference sequence). The CDR3 loop reads CASSIGGGDYNEQFF. The CDR3 DNA follows: TGTGCCAGTAGTATCGGCGGGGGGGACTACAATGAGCAGTTCTTC.

The gene calls are TRBV9 and TRBJ2-3; 11 nucleotides line up with TRBD2. The V segment lost 4 bases and the J segment 1 base; nucleotides outside the gene matches: 5. Germline V gene data show CDR1 as SGDLS and CDR2 as YYNGEE. This CDR3 comprises 16 residues. CDR3 in DNA: TGTGCCAGCAGCTTCCGGACTAGCGGGCGCACAGATACGCAGTATTTT. Translated, it gives CASSFRTSGRTDTQYF.

In its sample, this clone ranks as large. Written as DNA, the CDR3 is TGTGCCAGCAGTCCACGGGGGACAGGGGGCACTGAAGCTTTCTTT. Residues: CASSPRGTGGTEAFF. This chain links TRBV6-8 with TRBJ1-1, with TRBD1 identical over 11 bases. The junction had 6 bases not matched to a gene; V was cut back by 5 bases and J by 4 bases. Germline lookup yields CDR1 MNHGY and CDR2 SAAAGT. The CDR3 consists of 15 residues.

Many counts were recorded for this clone. V usage is TRBV11-3 and J usage is TRBJ2-5; D is ambiguous. The V gene's germline CDR1 is SGHNT and CDR2 YENEEA. V was shortened by 0 bases and J by 5 bases, with 10 bases between the two germline ends. The CDR3 runs 14 residues. CDR3 protein: CASSLDWGGETQYF. The CDR3 nucleotides are TGTGCCAGCAGCTTAGATTGGGGTGGGGAGACCCAGTACTTC.

In this sample, this clone is large (0.1 to 1%). The V gene is TRBV6-8, the J gene TRBJ1-1; D gene uncertain. Trimming removed 10 bases from V and 4 bases from J, with 16 bases in between. This CDR3 comprises 13 residues. CDR1 and CDR2 from the germline V gene are MNHGY and SAAAGT. The CDR3 coding sequence is TGTGCCATCAATAAGGGTTTGGGCACTGAAGCTTTCTTT. It encodes CAINKGLGTEAFF.

This clone was observed a few times. The chain links TRBV10-1 to TRBJ2-1, with TRBD2 as a possible D gene (6 bases). This CDR3 comprises 11 residues. Germline lookup yields CDR1 WNHNN and CDR2 SYGVQD (reference sequence). The V gene lost 8 bases and the J gene lost 6 bases, with 8 bases spanning the gap. The CDR3 sequence: CASGSGNEQFF. CDR3 bases: TGCGCCAGCGGTAGCGGCAATGAGCAGTTCTTC.

This clone is deemed medium-sized. This chain connects TRBV19 to TRBJ2-1; TRBD2 agrees at 11 bases. The V segment lost 0 bases and the J segment 9 bases; nucleotides outside the gene matches: 4. Germline CDR1 reads LNHDA; CDR2 reads SQIVND (reference sequence). This CDR3 region has 15 residues. As DNA, the CDR3 is TGTGCCAGTAGTATAGAAGGTAGCGGGAGGGTTGAGCAGTTCTTC. Its translation is CASSIEGSGRVEQFF.

This clone has only a few counts. The chain carries TRBV4-1 and TRBJ1-3; D is unclear. V lost 1 base to trimming and J lost 1 base, with 8 bases between them. The CDR3 extends over 15 amino acids. Looked up from germline, CDR1 is MGHRA and CDR2 is YSYEKL. In DNA form, the CDR3 reads TGCGCCAGCAGCCAAGGGGAAGGGTCTGGAAACACCATATATTTT. Residues: CASSQGEGSGNTIYF.

This clone was observed at least ten times. The rearrangement joins TRBV11-3 to TRBJ1-2, with a tentative D call TRBD1 (6 bases). The V end was cut by 4 bases, the J end by 3 bases, with 12 bases between. The germline V gene encodes CDR1 SGHNT and CDR2 YENEEA. The CDR3 has 14 residues. DNA of the CDR3: TGTGCCAGCAGCTCGGGAGGGGGACACTATGGCTACACCTTC. Translating gives CASSSGGGHYGYTF.

This clone was observed a few times. The V call is TRBV28, the J call TRBJ2-5, with TRBD2 matching 7 bases. CDR1 is MDHEN and CDR2 is SYDVKM in the germline V gene. The V and J ends lost 7 bases and 1 base, in that order; junction bases with no gene match: 6. There are 14 residues in the CDR3. This chain's CDR3 is CASIRGGIQETQYF. For the CDR3, the DNA is TGTGCCAGCATCCGGGGAGGGATCCAAGAGACCCAGTACTTC.

The chain employs TRBV4-1 and TRBJ1-2; 9 bases agree with TRBD1. The CDR3 is made up of 15 amino acids. Germline CDR1 and CDR2: MGHRA and YSYEKL. Trimming at V came to 3 bases and at J to 8 bases, leaving 10 bases not matched to a gene. This chain's CDR3 is CASSQPGQGVWGYTF. The CDR3 DNA follows: TGCGCCAGCAGCCAGCCGGGACAGGGTGTGTGGGGCTACACCTTC.

V is TRBV10-2 and J is TRBJ2-5; 8 bases align to TRBD1. V shed 2 bases and J 1 base; nucleotides not matched to a gene: 0. Germline V gene lookup returns CDR1 WSHSY and CDR2 SAAADI. The CDR3 consists of 14 residues. CDR3 loop: CASSEGTGQETQYF. In DNA, the CDR3 is TGCGCCAGCAGTGAGGGGACAGGCCAAGAGACCCAGTACTTC.

The chain employs TRBV1 and TRBJ2-1; TRBD2 was called by the table and not checked on the DNA. TRBV1 is listed as a pseudogene. The CDR3 totals 15 residues. The CDR3 spells CASSQGLAGFNEQFF. DNA for the CDR3: TGCGCCAGCAGCCAAGGACTAGCGGGGTTCAATGAGCAGTTCTTC.